The 16 T cell receptor beta chains listed next were all sequenced from one sample in a study of T cell responses to AZD1222 COVID-19 vaccine (dated by TCRdb to the early 2020s). The time point label here, explained by the study, means: about 28 days (+/-7) after the second vaccine dose. Libraries were made using the immunoSEQ multiplex PCR assay. This is the immuneACCESS table as TCRdb keeps it, with only in-frame sequences that have V and J called. A part of the clones is gone; compared with another copy, unresolved V genes explain less than half, and the rest is unexplained. The sample data list about 140,000 clones, and 80% to 95% of these were observed just once. The top ten hold around 3.5% of the sample. The specimen was peripheral blood, collected 28 days after the second AZD1222 dose. All receptors derive from an adult who received the AZD1222 COVID-19 vaccine.

The rearrangement links TRBV15 to TRBJ1-5; 9 bases are a match to TRBD1. Germline V lookup: CDR1 LNHNV, CDR2 YYDKDF (reference sequence). Unmatched junction bases numbered 20, after V lost 2 bases and J lost 6 bases. CDR3 size: 20 residues. CDR3 in amino acids: CATSRSLTGTGLSQGQPQHF. The CDR3, as DNA: TGTGCCACCAGCAGATCTCTCACCGGGACAGGGTTATCACAAGGTCAGCCCCAGCATTTT. Together with reference TRBV15 and TRBJ1-5, the CDR3 gives the full variable domain: DAMVIQNPRYQVTQFGKPVTLSCSQTLNHNVMYWYQQKSSQAPKLLFHYYDKDFNNEADTPDNFQSRRPNTSFCFLDIRSPGLGDTAMYLCATSRSLTGTGLSQGQPQHFGDGTRLSIL.

The chain is built from TRBV2 and TRBJ1-2; D might be TRBD1 (6 bases). The CDR3 runs to 15 residues. The V gene lost 6 bases and the J gene lost 0 bases, with 14 bases spanning the gap. Looked up from germline, CDR1 is SNHLY and CDR2 is FYNNEI. The CDR3 DNA reads TGTGCCAGCAGGTTACAGGGAGTAGCTAACTATGGCTACACCTTC. Its protein is CASRLQGVANYGYTF.

The gene calls are TRBV7-9 and TRBJ1-5, with D perhaps matching TRBD1 (5 bases). In germline, CDR1 is SEHNR, CDR2 FQNEAQ (reference sequence). Trimming removed 5 bases at V and 10 bases at J, with 9 bases between. This CDR3 has 11 amino acids. As DNA, the CDR3 is TGTGCCAGCAGCCTGGGGGGTCCCCAGCATTTT. Translation: CASSLGGPQHF.

In its sample, this clone was seen once. The gene calls are TRBV30 and TRBJ1-5; tentatively, D is TRBD1 (5 bases). Trimming left V 1 base short and J 7 bases short, with 14 bases between. Germline values: CDR1 GTSNPN, CDR2 SVGIG (reference sequence). The CDR3 is 14 amino acids. The CDR3 DNA is TGTGCCTGGAGTGAGGGGACCCTTTCGCAGCCCCAGCATTTT. This translates into CAWSEGTLSQPQHF.

The chain combines TRBV27 with TRBJ1-3; D gene ambiguous. Germline V CDR1 and CDR2: MNHEY, SMNVEV (reference sequence). The CDR3 length is 13 residues. With 6 bases removed from V and 3 bases from J, the gap between germline ends came to 9 bases. The CDR3 DNA sequence: TGTGCCAGCAGGACCATGTATGGAAACACCATATATTTT. This codes for CASRTMYGNTIYF.

In its sample, this clone was seen once. The chain links TRBV7-2 to TRBJ1-1; 7 bases fit TRBD1. J gave up 5 bases and V 6 bases, and 9 bases lay outside the gene matches. There are 14 residues in the CDR3. Germline CDR1 and CDR2: SGHTA and FQGNSA. The CDR3, as DNA: TGTGCCAGCAGGTCGACAGGGACGGTAACTGAAGCTTTCTTT. Protein sequence: CASRSTGTVTEAFF.

V usage is TRBV20-1 and J usage is TRBJ2-1; D call uncertain. CDR1 is DFQATT and CDR2 is SNEGSKA in the germline V gene (reference sequence). V lost 4 bases and J lost 4, with 5 bases in between. This CDR3 is built from 11 residues. The DNA of the CDR3 is TGCAGTGCTATAGTATACAATGAGCAGTTCTTC. Translation gives CSAIVYNEQFF.

The CDR3 spells CASSMQGNGYTF. The CDR3 DNA reads TGTGCCAGCAGCATGCAGGGTAATGGCTACACCTTC. This chain uses TRBV7-9 with TRBJ1-2, with D perhaps matching TRBD1 (5 bases). This CDR3 region has 12 residues. Germline loops: CDR1 SEHNR, CDR2 FQNEAQ (reference sequence). V was clipped by 5 bases and J by 6 bases, with 10 bases between them. Full variable domain (remainder filled in from reference TRBV7-9 and TRBJ1-2): DTGVSQNPRHKITKRGQNVTFRCDPISEHNRLYWYRQTLGQGPEFLTYFQNEAQLEKSRLLSDRFSAERPKGSFSTLEIQRTEQGDSAMYLCASSMQGNGYTFGSGTRLTVV.

The chain is built from TRBV19 and TRBJ1-2; possible D gene TRBD1, 5 bases. Germline V gene lookup returns CDR1 LNHDA and CDR2 SQIVND (reference sequence). The CDR3 has 15 amino acids. Trimming removed 7 bases at V and 4 bases at J, with 19 bases between. The CDR3 region has the DNA TGTGCCAGTACCCCCGGCAGGGAGGCAGTCTATGGCTACACCTTC. Its translation is CASTPGREAVYGYTF. The variable domain in full, completed from reference TRBV19 and TRBJ1-2, reads DGGITQSPKYLFRKEGQNVTLSCEQNLNHDAMYWYRQDPGQGLRLIYYSQIVNDFQKGDIAEGYSVSREKKESFPLTVTSAQKNPTAFYLCASTPGREAVYGYTFGSGTRLTVV.

Details on this clone: This same CDR3 is encoded by further DNA sequences in the sample. V and J are TRBV28 and TRBJ2-7; D uncertain. From germline, CDR1 is MDHEN and CDR2 SYDVKM. This CDR3 comprises 11 residues. Trimming left V 4 bases short and J 0 bases short, with 1 base between. CDR3 bases: TGTGCCAGCAGTTCCTCCTACGAGCAGTACTTC. As protein: CASSSSYEQYF.

This rearrangement joins TRBV7-3 to TRBJ1-3; 9 bases fit TRBD1. The CDR3 spans 14 residues. From germline, CDR1 is SGHTA and CDR2 FQGTGA. Losses at the gene ends were 5 bases for V and 2 bases for J; bases not matched to a gene: 1. The CDR3 coding sequence is TGTGCCAGCAGCCGGACAGGGGCTGGAAACACCATATATTTT. Residues: CASSRTGAGNTIYF.

This clone appeared a few times. The chain joins TRBV30 to TRBJ2-2; tentative D call: TRBD1 (5 bases). This CDR3 is built from 12 residues. V lost 4 bases and J 7 bases, leaving 10 bases between the germline ends. CDR1 is GTSNPN, CDR2 SVGIG, per germline (reference sequence). The CDR3 protein is CAWTQGGGELFF. The CDR3 nucleotides are TGTGCCTGGACGCAGGGTGGCGGGGAGCTGTTTTTT.

J is TRBJ2-7 and V is TRBV5-6; D uncertain. Germline values: CDR1 SGHDT, CDR2 YYEEEE. With 2 bases removed from V and 1 base from J, the gap between germline ends came to 7 bases. CDR3 size: 13 residues. The CDR3 protein is CASSLYSSYEQYF. The CDR3 nucleotides are TGTGCCAGCAGCTTATACAGTTCCTACGAGCAGTACTTC. The variable domain in full, with the rest retrieved from reference TRBV5-6 and TRBJ2-7, is DAGVTQSPTHLIKTRGQQVTLRCSPKSGHDTVSWYQQALGQGPQFIFQYYEEEERQRGNFPDRFSGHQFPNYSSELNVNALLLGDSALYLCASSLYSSYEQYFGPGTRLTVT.

This rearrangement joins TRBV19 to TRBJ2-7; 10 bases are shared with TRBD2. J lost 0 bases, V lost 0 bases, and 5 bases had no gene match. This CDR3 has 17 amino acids. Germline values: CDR1 LNHDA, CDR2 SQIVND (reference sequence). The CDR3 loop reads CASSIDLPSGGSYEQYF. CDR3 DNA: TGTGCCAGTAGTATAGATCTTCCTAGCGGGGGCTCCTACGAGCAGTACTTC.

The chain combines TRBV11-3 with TRBJ1-1; TRBD1 aligns across 9 bases. CDR1 is SGHNT, CDR2 YENEEA, per germline. The length of the CDR3 is 15 residues. Unmatched junction bases numbered 6, after V lost 5 bases and J lost 2 bases. CDR3 residues: CASSPGGQGNTEAFF. The DNA of the CDR3 is TGTGCCAGCAGCCCCGGGGGACAGGGTAACACTGAAGCTTTCTTT.

In its sample, this clone was seen a few times. The CDR3 here is CASSMGQGDTEAFF. CDR3 bases: TGTGCCAGCAGTATGGGACAGGGGGACACTGAAGCTTTCTTT. V is TRBV6-5 and J is TRBJ1-1, with 11 bases that match TRBD1. Trimming at V came to 5 bases and at J to 3 bases, leaving 2 bases not matched to a gene. Germline V gene sequence: CDR1 MNHEY, CDR2 SVGAGI. The CDR3 has 14 amino acids.